These 32 T cell receptor beta chains were sequenced from one sample in a study of technical replicates of blood from a few donors. Here immunoSEQ multiplex PCR was the method, and the copy in TCRdb shows in-frame clones only, minus some. Found here are 55,000 to 75,000 clones, 92% of them singletons; the top ten hold about 0.43%. The specimen was T cells isolated from PBMCs. These receptors were collected from a human donor in good health.

The V call is TRBV6-5, the J call TRBJ2-1; 9 positions agree with TRBD2. CDR3 size: 14 residues. CDR1 MNHEY and CDR2 SVGAGI come from the germline V gene. Trimming took 7 bases from V and 8 from J; bases not matched to a gene: 9. In DNA, the CDR3 is TGTGCCAGCACTCATAGCGGGAGTGGGGATGAGCAGTTCTTC. Its protein product is CASTHSGSGDEQFF.

This clone turned up a few times. The CDR3 spells CASSMGQAGNTEAFF. The CDR3 bases are TGTGCCAGTAGTATGGGGCAGGCGGGAAACACTGAAGCTTTCTTT. The chain employs TRBV19 and TRBJ1-1, with D possibly matching TRBD1 (5 bases). CDR1 and CDR2 from the germline V gene are LNHDA and SQIVND (reference sequence). V lost 3 bases to trimming and J lost 2 bases, with 13 bases between them. The CDR3 runs to 15 residues. Combining the CDR3 with reference TRBV19 and TRBJ1-1 gives the whole variable domain DGGITQSPKYLFRKEGQNVTLSCEQNLNHDAMYWYRQDPGQGLRLIYYSQIVNDFQKGDIAEGYSVSREKKESFPLTVTSAQKNPTAFYLCASSMGQAGNTEAFFGQGTRLTVV.

The chain combines TRBV27 with TRBJ2-2; 8 bases align to TRBD2. With 2 bases clipped from V and 6 bases from J, the junction kept 8 bases outside the gene matches. The length of the CDR3 is 16 residues. The germline CDR1 and CDR2 sequences are MNHEY and SMNVEV (reference sequence). The CDR3 sequence: CASSLRAGEVAGELFF. The CDR3 DNA is TGTGCCAGCAGTTTACGAGCGGGAGAGGTGGCCGGGGAGCTGTTTTTT.

This rearrangement joins TRBV6-5 to TRBJ1-3, with D tentatively TRBD1 (6 bases). The CDR3 covers 15 residues. Germline CDR1 and CDR2: MNHEY and SVGAGI. Between the trimmed V and J ends, which lost 5 bases and 1 base, there was a span of 12 bases. The CDR3 region has the DNA TGTGCCAGCAGTAATTCCAGGGGATCTGGAAACACCATATATTTT. Protein sequence: CASSNSRGSGNTIYF.

The J gene is TRBJ2-3, the V gene TRBV19; maybe TRBD1 (5 bases). Germline lookup yields CDR1 LNHDA and CDR2 SQIVND (reference sequence). There are 13 residues in the CDR3. Trimming left V 6 bases short and J 4 bases short, with 11 bases between. The CDR3 DNA reads TGTGCCAGTAGCATGGGGCTCGCAGATACGCAGTATTTT. This codes for CASSMGLADTQYF. The full variable domain, completed using reference TRBV19 and TRBJ2-3, is DGGITQSPKYLFRKEGQNVTLSCEQNLNHDAMYWYRQDPGQGLRLIYYSQIVNDFQKGDIAEGYSVSREKKESFPLTVTSAQKNPTAFYLCASSMGLADTQYFGPGTRLTVL.

The rearrangement links TRBV10-3 to TRBJ1-5; possibly TRBD1 for D (5 bases). Germline loops: CDR1 ENHRY, CDR2 SYGVKD. Trimming took 6 bases from V and 2 from J, leaving 11 bases between them. This CDR3 comprises 14 residues. CDR3 DNA sequence: TGTGCCATCAGCACTGACAGCCGCAATCAGCCCCAGCATTTT. Translated: CAISTDSRNQPQHF.

The rearrangement joins TRBV6-5 to TRBJ2-2; 13 positions agree with TRBD2. CDR3 length: 15 residues. V was clipped by 5 bases and J by 4 bases; unmatched bases: 1. Germline V gene sequence: CDR1 MNHEY, CDR2 SVGAGI. The CDR3 protein is CASSRLAGGTGELFF. DNA for the CDR3: TGTGCCAGCAGTAGACTAGCGGGAGGCACCGGGGAGCTGTTTTTT.

V usage is TRBV5-1 and J usage is TRBJ2-3; a weak D match, TRBD1 (6 bases). CDR3 length equals 16 residues. With 0 bases removed from V and 5 bases from J, the gap between germline ends came to 16 bases. Germline CDR1 and CDR2: SGHRS and YFSETQ. CDR3 residues: CASSLAGNRVVDTQYF. CDR3 nucleotide sequence: TGCGCCAGCAGCTTGGCCGGAAACAGGGTTGTAGATACGCAGTATTTT.

For the CDR3, the DNA is TGCAGCGTTGAGGGAGTAGCGGGAGTCGATGAGCAGTTCTTC. Translation: CSVEGVAGVDEQFF. The chain carries TRBV29-1 and TRBJ2-1, with TRBD2 identical over 9 bases. The CDR3 loop spans 14 amino acids. V lost 3 bases, J lost 8 bases, and 8 bases stayed unmatched. The V gene's germline CDR1 is SQVTM and CDR2 ANQGSEA.

The chain employs TRBV21-1 and TRBJ2-7; no check of the table's D call, TRBD2, against the DNA was made. TRBV21-1 is termed a pseudogene. The CDR3 has 17 amino acids. The CDR3 DNA follows: TGTGCCAGCACATCGGGAGGACTAGCGGTAAATTCCTACGAGCAGTACTTC. It translates to CASTSGGLAVNSYEQYF.

This sequence joins TRBV4-3 and TRBJ2-7; the match to TRBD1 covers 9 bases. Germline CDR1 is LGHNA and CDR2 is YSLEER. The trim removed 4 bases at V and 3 bases at J, leaving 7 bases unmatched. This CDR3 region has 15 residues. The CDR3 sequence is CASSPHRDRDYEQYF. As DNA, the CDR3 is TGCGCCAGCAGCCCGCACCGGGACAGGGACTACGAGCAGTACTTC.

V gene TRBV19 combines with J gene TRBJ2-1; D perhaps matches TRBD2 (5 bases). V was pared by 1 base and J by 5 bases, with 9 bases between. From germline, CDR1 is LNHDA and CDR2 SQIVND (reference sequence). CDR3 length: 14 residues. CDR3 region: CASSIGEWNNEQFF. CDR3 DNA sequence: TGTGCCAGTAGTATAGGGGAGTGGAACAATGAGCAGTTCTTC.

The J gene is TRBJ1-5, the V gene TRBV4-2; D not resolved. CDR1 and CDR2 from the germline V gene are LGHNA and YNFKEQ. The V and J ends lost 1 base and 0 bases respectively, with 7 bases between them. The CDR3 runs to 15 residues. The DNA of the CDR3 is TGTGCCAGCAGCCAAGTCCAGGTTAGCAATCAGCCCCAGCATTTT. Translating gives CASSQVQVSNQPQHF.

The chain carries TRBV28 and TRBJ1-2; D not resolved. The CDR3 is 13 residues long. Looked up from germline, CDR1 is MDHEN and CDR2 is SYDVKM. V was trimmed by 7 bases and J by 2 bases, leaving 11 bases between them. The CDR3, as DNA: TGTGCCAGCAACTTGGAGCCAAACTATGGCTACACCTTC. This encodes CASNLEPNYGYTF.

The rearrangement uses TRBV9 and TRBJ2-5; D perhaps matches TRBD2 (6 bases). The CDR3 loop spans 15 amino acids. V lost 4 bases and J lost 8, with 21 bases in between. Germline V gene sequence: CDR1 SGDLS, CDR2 YYNGEE. The CDR3 sequence: CASSRSRLEEETQYF. CDR3 DNA sequence: TGTGCCAGCAGCCGCTCGAGACTAGAGGAGGAAACCCAGTACTTC.

This chain connects TRBV5-1 to TRBJ2-7; D is perhaps TRBD1 (6 bases). V was trimmed by 1 base and J by 6 bases, leaving 8 bases between them. Germline V gene data show CDR1 as SGHRS and CDR2 as YFSETQ. This CDR3 spans 12 amino acids. The CDR3 here is CASSLIGGEQYF. In DNA, the CDR3 is TGCGCCAGCAGCTTGATAGGGGGCGAGCAGTACTTC.

This clone was seen just once. V gene TRBV11-2 combines with J gene TRBJ2-1; 9 positions match TRBD2. Germline-derived CDR1 and CDR2 are SGHAT and FQNNGV. The CDR3 is 16 amino acids. Germline trimming cut 3 bases from V and 4 bases from J; bases unmatched to any gene: 7. CDR3 nucleotides: TGTGCCAGCAGCTTTGCTAGCGGGAATGGGTACAATGAGCAGTTCTTC. Translation gives CASSFASGNGYNEQFF.

The chain recombines TRBV14 with TRBJ2-5, with D unresolved. Germline V gene sequence: CDR1 SGHDN, CDR2 FVKESK. The CDR3 covers 11 residues. V lost 4 bases and J 5 bases, leaving 5 bases between the germline ends. The CDR3 DNA reads TGTGCCAGCAGCCTAGTTGAGACCCAGTACTTC. Its translation is CASSLVETQYF. Using reference TRBV14 and TRBJ2-5 for the parts outside the CDR3, the full variable domain is EAGVTQFPSHSVIEKGQTVTLRCDPISGHDNLYWYRRVMGKEIKFLLHFVKESKQDESGMPNNRFLAERTGGTYSTLKVQPAELEDSGVYFCASSLVETQYFGPGTRLLVL.

The chain recombines TRBV13 with TRBJ2-7; D is perhaps TRBD1 (7 bases). Germline-derived CDR1 and CDR2 are PRHDT and FYEKMQ (reference sequence). The V gene lost 5 bases and the J gene lost 4 bases, with 18 bases spanning the gap. The CDR3 covers 15 residues. This chain's CDR3 is CASSAGGRPLYEQYF. The CDR3 coding sequence is TGTGCCAGCAGCGCAGGGGGGCGACCACTTTACGAGCAGTACTTC.

CDR3 region: CAWSGREGREDTQYF. The CDR3 DNA reads as TGTGCCTGGAGTGGGAGGGAGGGCCGGGAAGATACGCAGTATTTT. The chain carries TRBV30 and TRBJ2-3; TRBD2 matches 7 bases. The CDR3 sequence is 15 residues long. Germline CDR1 reads GTSNPN; CDR2 reads SVGIG (reference sequence). V shed 1 base and J 5 bases; nucleotides not matched to a gene: 9. The full variable domain, in which reference TRBV30 and TRBJ2-3 provide the parts outside the CDR3, is SQTIHQWPATLVQPVGSPLSLECTVEGTSNPNLYWYRQAAGRGLQLLFYSVGIGQISSEVPQNLSASRPQDRQFILSSKKLLLSDSGFYLCAWSGREGREDTQYFGPGTRLTVL.

V and J are TRBV5-8 and TRBJ1-5; tentatively, D is TRBD1 (5 bases). The CDR3 consists of 13 residues. The ends were cut back, 3 bases at V and 4 bases at J, with 8 bases in the middle. Germline lookup yields CDR1 SGHTS and CDR2 YDEGEE. CDR3: CASSSRGNQPQHF. CDR3 nucleotide sequence: TGTGCCAGCAGCTCAAGGGGTAATCAGCCCCAGCATTTT.

J is TRBJ2-5 and V is TRBV5-6; a weak D match, TRBD1 (5 bases). V was shortened by 4 bases and J by 2 bases, with 12 bases between the two germline ends. Germline V lookup: CDR1 SGHDT, CDR2 YYEEEE. The CDR3 loop spans 14 amino acids. CDR3 DNA: TGTGCCAGCAGCCAAACTGGGGCGCAAGAGACCCAGTACTTC. This gives the protein CASSQTGAQETQYF.

The chain employs TRBV6-6 and TRBJ1-1, with 7 bases identical to TRBD1. Looked up from germline, CDR1 is MNHNY and CDR2 is SVGAGI (reference sequence). This CDR3 has 15 amino acids. Trimming cost V 0 bases and J 1 base; bases outside gene matches: 2. In nucleotides, the CDR3 is TGTGCCAGCAGTTACTCGGGACAGCAGAACACTGAAGCTTTCTTT. Translated, it gives CASSYSGQQNTEAFF.

V and J are TRBV5-1 and TRBJ2-5, with TRBD1 as a possible D gene (5 bases). This CDR3 spans 12 amino acids. Germline V gives CDR1 SGHRS, CDR2 YFSETQ. V lost 0 bases to trimming and J lost 5 bases, with 5 bases between them. CDR3 protein: CASSLAGETQYF. CDR3 sequence (DNA): TGCGCCAGCAGCTTGGCAGGGGAGACCCAGTACTTC.

The CDR3 DNA is TGTGCCAGCAGCCGGACAGGGGATAGTAACACCGGGGAGCTGTTTTTT. It yields the protein CASSRTGDSNTGELFF. This rearrangement joins TRBV7-9 to TRBJ2-2; the match to TRBD1 covers 9 bases. The CDR3 length is 16 residues. Unmatched junction bases numbered 6, after V lost 5 bases and J lost 2 bases. In germline, CDR1 is SEHNR, CDR2 FQNEAQ (reference sequence). Combining the CDR3 with reference TRBV7-9 and TRBJ2-2 gives the whole variable domain DTGVSQNPRHKITKRGQNVTFRCDPISEHNRLYWYRQTLGQGPEFLTYFQNEAQLEKSRLLSDRFSAERPKGSFSTLEIQRTEQGDSAMYLCASSRTGDSNTGELFFGEGSRLTVL.

The chain carries TRBV6-1 and TRBJ1-2, with 9 bases that match TRBD1. The V gene's germline CDR1 is MNHNS and CDR2 SASEGT. V lost 6 bases, J lost 3 bases, and 2 bases stayed unmatched. The length of the CDR3 is 13 residues. The CDR3 here is CASRTGGYYGYTF. The CDR3 nucleotides read TGTGCCAGCAGGACAGGGGGGTACTATGGCTACACCTTC.

The chain joins TRBV14 to TRBJ2-3, with 7 bases identical to TRBD1. Germline loops: CDR1 SGHDN, CDR2 FVKESK. The J segment lost 2 bases and the V segment lost 0 bases, leaving 5 bases of the junction unmatched. This CDR3 has 16 residues. CDR3 DNA sequence: TGTGCCAGCAGCCAAGAGACAGGGCTCATCACAGATACGCAGTATTTT. Its protein product is CASSQETGLITDTQYF.

This rearrangement joins TRBV5-1 to TRBJ1-3, with D unresolved. The CDR3 runs to 15 residues. Trimming left V 0 bases short and J 1 base short, with 8 bases between. Germline lookup yields CDR1 SGHRS and CDR2 YFSETQ. CDR3 nucleotides: TGCGCCAGCAGCTTGGTGTCGGGGTCTGGAAACACCATATATTTT. The encoded protein is CASSLVSGSGNTIYF.

V usage is TRBV4-3 and J usage is TRBJ1-2; no firm D call. Germline V gene data show CDR1 as LGHNA and CDR2 as YSLEER. Between the trimmed V and J ends, which lost 1 base and 8 bases, there was a span of 11 bases. This CDR3 spans 13 amino acids. This CDR3 reads CASSQVPGFGYTF. DNA of the CDR3: TGCGCCAGCAGCCAAGTACCCGGGTTCGGCTACACCTTC.

This clone was counted between two and nine times. The chain links TRBV20-1 to TRBJ2-1; D not certain. Trimming pared 6 bases from V and 6 bases from J, leaving 6 bases between. The CDR3 totals 10 residues. Germline values: CDR1 DFQATT, CDR2 SNEGSKA (reference sequence). CDR3 coding DNA: TGCAGTGCCGTAATCAATGAGCAGTTCTTC. As protein: CSAVINEQFF.

This chain joins TRBV28 and TRBJ1-5, with D tentatively TRBD1 (5 bases). The V gene lost 4 bases and the J gene lost 7 bases, with 14 bases spanning the gap. CDR3 size: 14 residues. The germline CDR1 and CDR2 sequences are MDHEN and SYDVKM. CDR3 sequence: CASSSGGGNQPQHF. Here the CDR3 DNA reads TGTGCCAGCAGTTCCGGCGGGGGGAACCAGCCCCAGCATTTT.

The V gene is TRBV6-5, the J gene TRBJ1-4; D might be TRBD1 (6 bases). Trimming removed 0 bases from V and 8 bases from J, with 13 bases in between. The CDR3 has 15 residues. The germline V gene has CDR1 MNHEY and CDR2 SVGAGI. The CDR3 loop is CASSYSGHGNEKLFF. The CDR3 region has the DNA TGTGCCAGCAGTTACTCGGGACACGGGAACGAAAAACTGTTTTTT.